These 26 T cell receptor beta chains originate from one sample sequenced in a study of T cells in Graves' hyperthyroidism and ophthalmopathy. TCR beta CDR3 region amplification was performed from RNA transcripts. When the TCR CDR3 underwent first-round RT-PCR, the HTBI primer set was used. TCRdb re-called the multiplex PCR reads through MiXCR, storing one row per CDR3 protein. Of 300,000 to 500,000 distinct CDR3 sequences in the sample, over 13% were seen once. The sequencing input was blood. The receptors come from a middle-aged man with Graves' ophthalmopathy.

This clonotype has a count of ten or more. The genes are TRBV2 and TRBJ1-6; D is possibly TRBD1 (5 bases). The CDR3 length is 14 residues. V lost 1 base to trimming and J lost 9 bases, with 10 bases between them. From germline, CDR1 is SNHLY and CDR2 FYNNEI. The CDR3 bases are TGTGCCAGCAGTGAAGGGCAGGGTATTTCACCCCTCCACTTT. Amino acid sequence: CASSEGQGISPLHF.

This clonotype was counted many times. The rearrangement uses TRBV20-1 and TRBJ2-7, with 7 bases lining up with TRBD2. V lost 4 bases to trimming and J lost 4 bases; unmatched junction nucleotides: 4. Germline loops: CDR1 DFQATT, CDR2 SNEGSKA (reference sequence). The length of the CDR3 is 12 residues. The CDR3 nucleotides read TGCAGTGCTAAGCGGGACGAGTACGAGCAGTACTTC. Protein: CSAKRDEYEQYF.

This clonotype has ten or more counts. The chain carries TRBV29-1 and TRBJ2-7, with a tentative D call TRBD1 (5 bases). The CDR3 totals 13 residues. Trimming took off 1 base at V and 3 bases at J, with 10 bases between the two ends. CDR1 is SQVTM, CDR2 ANQGSEA, per germline. The CDR3 sequence: CSVEVTGVYEQYF. CDR3 in DNA: TGCAGCGTTGAAGTAACAGGAGTCTACGAGCAGTACTTC.

Many counts were recorded for this clonotype. The chain joins TRBV12-3 or TRBV12-4 to TRBJ2-7; a weak D match, TRBD2 (6 bases). The CDR3 is 15 residues long. Between the trimmed V and J ends, which lost 6 bases and 2 bases, there was a span of 17 bases. This CDR3 is CASSPGARETYEQYF. The CDR3 DNA is TGTGCCAGCAGCCCGGGAGCGAGGGAAACCTACGAGCAGTACTTC.

This clonotype was detected ten times or more. This rearrangement joins TRBV2 to TRBJ1-1; D may be TRBD1 (5 bases). Germline V CDR1 and CDR2: SNHLY, FYNNEI. Trimming removed 0 bases from V and 7 bases from J, with 21 bases in between. The CDR3 covers 17 residues. CDR3 DNA: TGTGCCAGCAGTGAAGCGCATTCAGGGCAGCCCCCGCTTGAAGCTTTCTTT. This codes for CASSEAHSGQPPLEAFF.

In this sample, this clonotype turned up many times. The rearrangement links TRBV7-9 to TRBJ1-1, with D hard to call. CDR3 size: 15 residues. CDR1 and CDR2 from the germline V gene are SEHNR and FQNEAQ (reference sequence). V dropped 5 bases and J dropped 1 base, with 14 bases sitting between them. The CDR3 DNA follows: TGTGCCAGCAGCCCCTGGGGAGAAAGGAACACTGAAGCTTTCTTT. Translation: CASSPWGERNTEAFF. The full variable domain, rest sourced from reference TRBV7-9 and TRBJ1-1, is DTGVSQNPRHKITKRGQNVTFRCDPISEHNRLYWYRQTLGQGPEFLTYFQNEAQLEKSRLLSDRFSAERPKGSFSTLEIQRTEQGDSAMYLCASSPWGERNTEAFFGQGTRLTVV.

This clonotype was detected ten times or more. The gene calls are TRBV12-3 or TRBV12-4 and TRBJ2-1, with 13 bases identical to TRBD2. Losses at the gene ends were 4 bases for V and 6 bases for J; bases not matched to a gene: 15. The CDR3 sequence is 19 residues long. The CDR3 reads CASSSSSSGTSGILNEQFF. The CDR3 DNA reads as TGTGCCAGCAGTTCTAGCAGCTCAGGGACTAGCGGGATCCTCAATGAGCAGTTCTTC.

This clonotype showed up many times. The chain carries TRBV5-1 and TRBJ2-7, with D hard to call. The CDR3 is 11 amino acids. Germline V lookup: CDR1 SGHRS, CDR2 YFSETQ. Deletions cut 7 bases from V and 3 bases from J, with 8 bases between. The CDR3 nucleotides are TGCGCCAGCGCCGCAGACTACGAGCAGTACTTC. This encodes CASAADYEQYF.

Here the CDR3 DNA reads TGTGCCATCACCTCCCGTAGTCCCGGGACTAGCGGGAACTACGAGCAGTACTTC. This codes for CAITSRSPGTSGNYEQYF. The V and J genes are TRBV10-3 and TRBJ2-7; TRBD2 matches at 13 bases. Trimming at V came to 7 bases and at J to 3 bases, leaving 15 bases not matched to a gene. This CDR3 region has 18 residues. CDR1 ENHRY and CDR2 SYGVKD come from the germline V gene.

The V and J genes are TRBV10-3 and TRBJ2-3, with D perhaps matching TRBD2 (5 bases). V was pared by 2 bases and J by 4 bases, with 13 bases between. Germline-derived CDR1 and CDR2 are ENHRY and SYGVKD. The CDR3 is made up of 15 amino acids. CDR3 nucleotide sequence: TGTGCCATCAGTGAGGGACTCTCCCCTTCAGATACGCAGTATTTT. Encoded protein: CAISEGLSPSDTQYF.

V and J are TRBV29-1 and TRBJ2-7, with a possible D match to TRBD1 (5 bases). Per germline, CDR1 SQVTM and CDR2 ANQGSEA. The CDR3 sequence is 12 residues long. Trimming cost V 4 bases and J 3 bases, with 10 bases left between them. The CDR3 DNA reads TGCAGCGTTGGGGTAGACAGCTACGAGCAGTACTTC. Its translation is CSVGVDSYEQYF.

This chain uses TRBV5-1 with TRBJ1-3; a weak D match, TRBD1 (6 bases). Per germline, CDR1 SGHRS and CDR2 YFSETQ. Trimming cost V 6 bases and J 0 bases, with 7 bases left between them. The CDR3 totals 13 residues. This CDR3 reads CASKDSSGNTIYF. The CDR3, as DNA: TGCGCCAGCAAGGACAGCTCTGGAAACACCATATATTTT.

The gene calls are TRBV5-1 and TRBJ2-1; possible D gene TRBD2, 5 bases. This CDR3 region has 17 residues. CDR1 and CDR2 from the germline V gene are SGHRS and YFSETQ. V was cut by 0 bases and J by 7 bases, with 20 bases left in between. The CDR3 DNA reads as TGCGCCAGCAGCTTGGGTACGTCATGGGAGATGCCGAATGAGCAGTTCTTC. Protein: CASSLGTSWEMPNEQFF.

This clonotype showed up many times. The rearrangement joins TRBV2 to TRBJ2-7; 8 positions match TRBD2. Looked up from germline, CDR1 is SNHLY and CDR2 is FYNNEI. V lost 5 bases and J lost 7; bases outside the gene matches: 7. This CDR3 is 13 amino acids long. CDR3 residues: CASSNAGGWEQYF. The CDR3 DNA follows: TGTGCCAGCAGTAACGCGGGAGGCTGGGAGCAGTACTTC.

This clonotype was detected many times. The J gene is TRBJ1-1, the V gene TRBV3-1; D uncertain. The germline gives CDR1 LGHDT, CDR2 YNNKEL (reference sequence). The CDR3 sequence is 12 residues long. V was cut by 3 bases and J by 5 bases, with 7 bases left in between. CDR3 loop: CASSHSRTEAFF. CDR3 nucleotides: TGTGCCAGCAGCCACTCCCGGACTGAAGCTTTCTTT.

This clonotype showed up many times. The rearrangement links TRBV11-3 to TRBJ2-7; TRBD1 might be the D (5 bases). Trimming removed 0 bases at V and 2 bases at J, with 5 bases between. Germline CDR1 SGHNT, CDR2 YENEEA. This CDR3 has 13 residues. CDR3 in amino acids: CASSLEGAYEQYF. For the CDR3, the DNA is TGTGCCAGCAGCTTAGAAGGGGCCTACGAGCAGTACTTC.

This chain uses TRBV19 with TRBJ1-5; D remains ambiguous. CDR1 LNHDA and CDR2 SQIVND come from the germline V gene (reference sequence). V was shortened by 3 bases and J by 0 bases, with 9 bases between the two germline ends. The CDR3 consists of 15 residues. As DNA, the CDR3 is TGTGCCAGTAGTATCGTCCGCAATAGCAATCAGCCCCAGCATTTT. Encoded protein: CASSIVRNSNQPQHF.

This clonotype showed up many times. This CDR3 reads CAISESQNTEAFF. CDR3 nucleotides: TGTGCCATCAGTGAGTCCCAGAACACTGAAGCTTTCTTT. This chain uses TRBV10-3 with TRBJ1-1; D gene uncertain. CDR1 is ENHRY, CDR2 SYGVKD, per germline. There are 13 residues in the CDR3. The ends were cut back, 0 bases at V and 1 base at J, with 3 bases in the middle.

This clonotype was counted a few times. The rearrangement uses TRBV5-1 and TRBJ2-1; D is ambiguous. The germline gives CDR1 SGHRS, CDR2 YFSETQ. V lost 6 bases to trimming and J lost 7 bases, with 14 bases between them. The CDR3 runs 13 residues. DNA of the CDR3: TGCGCCAGCATGGACCTGGTCATGAATGAGCAGTTCTTC. Its translation: CASMDLVMNEQFF. The variable domain in full, with the rest retrieved from reference TRBV5-1 and TRBJ2-1, is KAGVTQTPRYLIKTRGQQVTLSCSPISGHRSVSWYQQTPGQGLQFLFEYFSETQRNKGNFPGRFSGRQFSNSRSEMNVSTLELGDSALYLCASMDLVMNEQFFGPGTRLTVL.

This sequence joins TRBV7-9 and TRBJ1-2, with a tentative D call TRBD1 (5 bases). V lost 5 bases to trimming and J lost 3 bases, with 22 bases between them. This CDR3 region has 17 residues. CDR1 SEHNR and CDR2 FQNEAQ come from the germline V gene (reference sequence). Here the CDR3 DNA reads TGTGCCAGCAGCCCCCGAGGTGCCGGGGCTTCGGACTATGGCTACACCTTC. As protein: CASSPRGAGASDYGYTF.

Points on this clonotype: Given a much more abundant clone one base away, this may be a read error. The chain carries TRBV20-1 and TRBJ2-1; possibly TRBD1 or TRBD2 for D (6 bases each). The CDR3 spans 14 residues. Germline lookup yields CDR1 DFQATT and CDR2 SNEGSKA (reference sequence). CDR3 DNA: TGCAGTTCTAGGGGGGAACACCATAACAATGAGCAGTTCTTC. This sequence encodes CSSRGEHHNNEQFF.

This clonotype was counted ten times or more. This chain links TRBV29-1 with TRBJ1-1; D unclear. The V gene lost 4 bases and the J gene lost 4 bases, with 13 bases spanning the gap. The CDR3 spans 13 residues. Germline loops: CDR1 SQVTM, CDR2 ANQGSEA. The CDR3 DNA sequence: TGCAGCGTTGTTGCAGGATGGGGCACTGAAGCTTTCTTT. Translated, it gives CSVVAGWGTEAFF.

The CDR3 region has the DNA TGTGCCAGTAGTAGCTCCGGTACGCTCCACGAGCAGTACTTC. Amino acids: CASSSSGTLHEQYF. This chain links TRBV19 with TRBJ2-7; D is ambiguous. There are 14 residues in the CDR3. Trimming took 4 bases from V and 5 from J, leaving 15 bases between them. The germline CDR1 and CDR2 sequences are LNHDA and SQIVND (reference sequence).

At least ten counts were recorded for this clonotype. J is TRBJ2-3 and V is TRBV29-1; D unresolved. With 4 bases removed from V and 3 bases from J, the gap between germline ends came to 5 bases. From germline, CDR1 is SQVTM and CDR2 ANQGSEA. CDR3 size: 11 residues. The CDR3 reads CSVAATDTQYF. CDR3 bases: TGCAGCGTTGCGGCGACAGATACGCAGTATTTT.

The V gene is TRBV24-1, the J gene TRBJ1-1; maybe TRBD1 (5 bases). The CDR3 sequence is 12 residues long. CDR1 KGHDR and CDR2 SFDVKD come from the germline V gene. V lost 3 bases and J lost 10, with 11 bases in between. The CDR3 nucleotides read TGTGCCACCAGTGATGTAGGGACCTCAGCTTTCTTT. This encodes CATSDVGTSAFF.

V gene TRBV29-1 combines with J gene TRBJ1-4, with TRBD1 identical over 8 bases. The V gene end was trimmed by 6 bases and the J gene end by 1 base; junction bases not matched to a gene: 10. This CDR3 comprises 16 residues. Germline V gives CDR1 SQVTM, CDR2 ANQGSEA. This CDR3 is CSVGDRGRGTNEKLFF. The CDR3, as DNA: TGCAGCGTCGGCGACAGGGGACGAGGAACTAATGAAAAACTGTTTTTT.